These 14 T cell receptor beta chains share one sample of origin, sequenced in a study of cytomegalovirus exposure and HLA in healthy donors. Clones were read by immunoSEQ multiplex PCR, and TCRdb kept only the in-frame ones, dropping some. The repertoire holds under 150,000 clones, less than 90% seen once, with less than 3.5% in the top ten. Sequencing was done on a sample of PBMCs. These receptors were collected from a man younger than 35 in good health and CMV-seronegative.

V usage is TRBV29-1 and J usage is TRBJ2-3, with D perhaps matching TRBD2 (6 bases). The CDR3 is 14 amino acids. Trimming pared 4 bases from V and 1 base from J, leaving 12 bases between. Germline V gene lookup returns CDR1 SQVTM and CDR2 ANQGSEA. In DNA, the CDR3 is TGCAGCGTTGTAATGGGACTCGGCACAGATACGCAGTATTTT. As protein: CSVVMGLGTDTQYF.

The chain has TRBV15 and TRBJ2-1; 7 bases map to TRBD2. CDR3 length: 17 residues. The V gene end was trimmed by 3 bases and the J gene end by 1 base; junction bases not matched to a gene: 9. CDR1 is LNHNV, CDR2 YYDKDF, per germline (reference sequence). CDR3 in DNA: TGTGCCACCAGCAGTAAACGCGGGAGTGGGTCCTACAATGAGCAGTTCTTC. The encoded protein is CATSSKRGSGSYNEQFF.

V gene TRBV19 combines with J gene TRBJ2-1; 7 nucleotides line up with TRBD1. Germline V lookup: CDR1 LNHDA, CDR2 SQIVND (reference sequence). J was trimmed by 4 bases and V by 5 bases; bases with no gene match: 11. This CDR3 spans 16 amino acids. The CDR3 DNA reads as TGTGCCAGTAGTTCCCGGACAGGAGAAAGATACAATGAGCAGTTCTTC. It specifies CASSSRTGERYNEQFF.

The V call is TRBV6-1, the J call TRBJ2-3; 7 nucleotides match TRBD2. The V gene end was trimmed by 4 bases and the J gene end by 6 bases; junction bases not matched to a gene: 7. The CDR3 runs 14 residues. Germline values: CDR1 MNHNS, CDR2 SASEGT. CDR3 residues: CASSASGDMDTQYF. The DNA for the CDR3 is TGTGCCAGCAGTGCCAGCGGGGATATGGATACGCAGTATTTT.

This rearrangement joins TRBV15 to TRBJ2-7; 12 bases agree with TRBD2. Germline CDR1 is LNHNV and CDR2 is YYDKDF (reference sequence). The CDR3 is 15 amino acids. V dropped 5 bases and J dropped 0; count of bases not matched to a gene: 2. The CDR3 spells CATSPTSGSSYEQYF. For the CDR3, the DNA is TGTGCCACCAGCCCGACTAGCGGGAGCTCCTACGAGCAGTACTTC.

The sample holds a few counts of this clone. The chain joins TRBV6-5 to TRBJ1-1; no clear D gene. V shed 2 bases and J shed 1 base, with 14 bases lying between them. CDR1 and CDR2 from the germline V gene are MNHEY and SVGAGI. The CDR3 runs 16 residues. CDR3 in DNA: TGTGCCAGCAGTTACACCTCAAGCAGGTCGAACACTGAAGCTTTCTTT. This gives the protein CASSYTSSRSNTEAFF.

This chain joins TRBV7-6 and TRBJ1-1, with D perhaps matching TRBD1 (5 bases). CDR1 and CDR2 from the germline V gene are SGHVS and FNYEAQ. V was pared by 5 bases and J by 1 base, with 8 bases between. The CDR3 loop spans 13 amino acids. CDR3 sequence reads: CASSPGQNTEAFF. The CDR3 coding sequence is TGTGCCAGCAGCCCCGGACAGAACACTGAAGCTTTCTTT. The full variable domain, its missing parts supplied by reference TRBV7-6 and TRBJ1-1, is GAGVSQSPRYKVTKRGQDVALRCDPISGHVSLYWYRQALGQGPEFLTYFNYEAQQDKSGLPNDRFSAERPEGSISTLTIQRTEQRDSAMYRCASSPGQNTEAFFGQGTRLTVV.

The CDR3 DNA sequence: TGTGCCACCAGCAGAGACATACAGGGATCTACAGATACGCAGTATTTT. It is translated as CATSRDIQGSTDTQYF. The rearrangement joins TRBV15 to TRBJ2-3; a possible D gene is TRBD1 (6 bases). This CDR3 is 16 amino acids long. Germline CDR1 LNHNV, CDR2 YYDKDF (reference sequence). Trimming removed 0 bases at V and 3 bases at J, with 13 bases between.

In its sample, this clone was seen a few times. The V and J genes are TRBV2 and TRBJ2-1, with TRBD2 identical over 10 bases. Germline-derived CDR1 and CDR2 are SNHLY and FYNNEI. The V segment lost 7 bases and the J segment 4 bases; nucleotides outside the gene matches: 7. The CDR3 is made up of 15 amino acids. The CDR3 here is CASKGSGRTYNEQFF. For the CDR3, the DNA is TGTGCCAGCAAGGGTAGCGGGAGGACGTACAATGAGCAGTTCTTC.

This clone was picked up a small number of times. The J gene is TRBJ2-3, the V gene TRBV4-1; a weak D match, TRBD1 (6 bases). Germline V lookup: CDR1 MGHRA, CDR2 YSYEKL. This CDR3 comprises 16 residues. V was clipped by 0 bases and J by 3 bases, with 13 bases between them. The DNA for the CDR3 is TGCGCCAGCAGCCAAGATGGGGGCTCGGGTACAGATACGCAGTATTTT. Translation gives CASSQDGGSGTDTQYF.

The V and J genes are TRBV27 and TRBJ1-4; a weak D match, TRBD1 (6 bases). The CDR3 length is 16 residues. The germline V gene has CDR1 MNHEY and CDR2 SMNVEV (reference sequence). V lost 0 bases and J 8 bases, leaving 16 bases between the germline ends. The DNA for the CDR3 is TGTGCCAGCAGTTTATCGCAACTGGCCCAGGGGGAAAAACTGTTTTTT. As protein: CASSLSQLAQGEKLFF.

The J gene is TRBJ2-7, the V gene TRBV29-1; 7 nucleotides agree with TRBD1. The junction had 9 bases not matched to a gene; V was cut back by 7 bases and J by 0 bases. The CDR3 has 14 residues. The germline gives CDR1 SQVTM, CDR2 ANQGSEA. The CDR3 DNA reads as TGCAGCGGCTACCACAGGGGTAGCTCCTACGAGCAGTACTTC. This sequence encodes CSGYHRGSSYEQYF.

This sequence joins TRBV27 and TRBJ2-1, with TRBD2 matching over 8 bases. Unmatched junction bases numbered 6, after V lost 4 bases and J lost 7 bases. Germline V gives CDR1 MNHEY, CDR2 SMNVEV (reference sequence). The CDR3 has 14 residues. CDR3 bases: TGTGCCAGCAGTTATGGGACTAGGAAAAATGAGCAGTTCTTC. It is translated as CASSYGTRKNEQFF.

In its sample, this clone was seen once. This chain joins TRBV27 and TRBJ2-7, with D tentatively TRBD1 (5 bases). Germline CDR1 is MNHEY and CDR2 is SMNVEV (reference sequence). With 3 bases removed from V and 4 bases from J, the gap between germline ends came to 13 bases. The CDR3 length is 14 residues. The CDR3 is CASSFGQGPYEQYF. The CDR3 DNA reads TGTGCCAGCAGTTTCGGCCAGGGCCCTTACGAGCAGTACTTC.